The 30 T cell receptor beta chains below come from one sample, sequenced in a study of T cell changes during pregnancy in multiple sclerosis. The repertoire was sequenced with immunoSEQ multiplex PCR; TCRdb's copy has only in-frame clones and lacks some. The sample includes approximately 89,000 clones, 94% of them seen just once. Here the sequenced sample was peripheral blood, taken after pregnancy. The source of these receptors is a female donor in good health, enrolled as a control in a pregnancy study.

This clone was detected once. The chain carries TRBV15 and TRBJ2-5, with D tentatively TRBD2 (6 bases). CDR3 length: 17 amino acids. V was clipped by 2 bases and J by 0 bases, with 16 bases between them. CDR1 LNHNV and CDR2 YYDKDF come from the germline V gene (reference sequence). CDR3 region: CATSRPEEGRDQETQYF. The CDR3 DNA reads TGTGCCACCAGCAGACCCGAGGAGGGAAGGGACCAAGAGACCCAGTACTTC.

The chain recombines TRBV7-9 with TRBJ2-3, with D hard to call. Trimming took off 2 bases at V and 5 bases at J, with 11 bases between the two ends. Germline CDR1 and CDR2: SEHNR and FQNEAQ (reference sequence). CDR3 size: 14 residues. Here the CDR3 DNA reads TGTGCCAGCAGCTTACGGCAGGTCGAAGATACGCAGTATTTT. It yields the protein CASSLRQVEDTQYF. Filled out from reference TRBV7-9 and TRBJ2-3, the complete variable domain reads DTGVSQNPRHKITKRGQNVTFRCDPISEHNRLYWYRQTLGQGPEFLTYFQNEAQLEKSRLLSDRFSAERPKGSFSTLEIQRTEQGDSAMYLCASSLRQVEDTQYFGPGTRLTVL.

The chain joins TRBV2 to TRBJ2-3, with a tentative D call TRBD1 (6 bases). V lost 5 bases and J lost 2, with 14 bases in between. CDR1 SNHLY and CDR2 FYNNEI come from the germline V gene. The CDR3 runs to 15 residues. The CDR3 nucleotides are TGTGCCAGCAGTACACTCCAGGGGTTCACAGATACGCAGTATTTT. Encoded protein: CASSTLQGFTDTQYF. The full variable domain, completed using reference TRBV2 and TRBJ2-3, is EPEVTQTPSHQVTQMGQEVILRCVPISNHLYFYWYRQILGQKVEFLVSFYNNEISEKSEIFDDQFSVERPDGSNFTLKIRSTKLEDSAMYFCASSTLQGFTDTQYFGPGTRLTVL.

The genes are TRBV27 and TRBJ2-1, with 10 bases matching TRBD2. Per the germline V gene, CDR1 is MNHEY and CDR2 is SMNVEV (reference sequence). The CDR3 sequence is 15 residues long. The V gene end was trimmed by 5 bases and the J gene end by 2 bases; junction bases not matched to a gene: 3. The CDR3 sequence is CASSTLAGAYNEQFF. CDR3 bases: TGTGCCAGCAGTACCCTAGCGGGAGCCTACAATGAGCAGTTCTTC.

V gene TRBV18 combines with J gene TRBJ1-2; 8 bases map to TRBD1. Germline V gene sequence: CDR1 KGHSH, CDR2 LQKENI. Unmatched junction bases numbered 9, after V lost 6 bases and J lost 9 bases. This CDR3 region has 13 residues. CDR3 residues: CASSPDREVSYTF. CDR3 nucleotides: TGTGCCAGCTCTCCGGACAGGGAAGTGAGCTACACCTTC.

The V call is TRBV4-1, the J call TRBJ1-1; 7 positions match TRBD1. J lost 0 bases, V lost 4 bases, and 8 bases had no gene match. The CDR3 is made up of 16 amino acids. Germline V gives CDR1 MGHRA, CDR2 YSYEKL. CDR3 bases: TGCGCCAGCAGCCCACGACAGGGAGACATGAACACTGAAGCTTTCTTT. Translating gives CASSPRQGDMNTEAFF.

The chain carries TRBV6-6 and TRBJ2-7; D remains unclear. The CDR3 runs 13 residues. V lost 6 bases and J 0 bases, leaving 9 bases between the germline ends. The germline V gene has CDR1 MNHNY and CDR2 SVGAGI (reference sequence). CDR3 protein: CASRAASSYEQYF. In DNA, the CDR3 is TGTGCCAGCAGGGCGGCCAGCTCCTACGAGCAGTACTTC.

J is TRBJ1-2 and V is TRBV15; the match to TRBD1 covers 9 bases. Germline lookup yields CDR1 LNHNV and CDR2 YYDKDF (reference sequence). Germline trimming cut 1 base from V and 2 bases from J; bases unmatched to any gene: 2. The CDR3 contains 15 residues. The CDR3 bases are TGTGCCACCAGCAGAGTCGACAGGGGGAACTATGGCTACACCTTC. Protein product: CATSRVDRGNYGYTF.

J is TRBJ2-2 and V is TRBV5-6; D perhaps matches TRBD2 (6 bases). The V gene's germline CDR1 is SGHDT and CDR2 YYEEEE. CDR3 length: 15 residues. With 0 bases removed from V and 3 bases from J, the gap between germline ends came to 9 bases. CDR3 coding DNA: TGTGCCAGCAGCTTGGACGGGAGTTACACCGGGGAGCTGTTTTTT. This gives the protein CASSLDGSYTGELFF.

By share, this clone counts as medium-sized. This chain links TRBV6-6 with TRBJ1-5, with D perhaps matching TRBD1 (5 bases). The CDR3 contains 14 residues. V shed 7 bases and J shed 6 bases, with 16 bases lying between them. Germline assignment: CDR1 MNHNY and CDR2 SVGAGI (reference sequence). The DNA for the CDR3 is TGTGCCAGCACCCGGGCAGGGTATCGTCAGCCCCAGCATTTT. This sequence encodes CASTRAGYRQPQHF.

This clone has only one observation. J is TRBJ2-3 and V is TRBV6-5; D is uncertain. Germline CDR1 reads MNHEY; CDR2 reads SVGAGI. The CDR3 extends over 14 amino acids. Trimming pared 6 bases from V and 3 bases from J, leaving 13 bases between. CDR3 sequence reads: CASRRSEDTDTQYF. The CDR3 nucleotides are TGTGCCAGCAGACGATCAGAGGATACAGATACGCAGTATTTT.

The chain has TRBV11-2 and TRBJ2-1, with D hard to call. V was cut by 1 base and J by 9 bases, with 10 bases left in between. Germline V gene lookup returns CDR1 SGHAT and CDR2 FQNNGV. The CDR3 consists of 13 residues. The CDR3 reads CASSLVYELEQFF. DNA for the CDR3: TGTGCCAGCAGCTTAGTATACGAGCTTGAGCAGTTCTTC.

The chain links TRBV7-9 to TRBJ2-7; D uncertain. Germline CDR1 reads SEHNR; CDR2 reads FQNEAQ (reference sequence). V lost 4 bases and J 5 bases, leaving 21 bases between the germline ends. The CDR3 has 16 amino acids. This chain's CDR3 is CASSSSPLGYYNEQYF. The CDR3 DNA reads as TGTGCCAGCAGCTCCTCACCGCTGGGCTATTACAACGAGCAGTACTTC.

This chain uses TRBV28 with TRBJ2-7; TRBD1 matches at 9 bases. Trimming at V came to 4 bases and at J to 5 bases, leaving 12 bases not matched to a gene. Per the germline V gene, CDR1 is MDHEN and CDR2 is SYDVKM. This CDR3 region has 16 residues. CDR3 sequence: CASSSSRTGEVNEQYF. CDR3 sequence (DNA): TGTGCCAGCAGTTCGAGTAGGACAGGGGAGGTTAACGAGCAGTACTTC.

The chain links TRBV2 to TRBJ2-7; D is ambiguous. Trimming removed 4 bases from V and 9 bases from J, with 10 bases in between. Per germline, CDR1 SNHLY and CDR2 FYNNEI. The CDR3 contains 11 residues. The CDR3 protein is CASSGENRQYF. The CDR3 DNA reads as TGTGCCAGCAGTGGAGAGAATCGGCAGTACTTC.

The chain recombines TRBV27 with TRBJ1-4; the D gene is possibly TRBD1 (5 bases). The V gene lost 6 bases and the J gene lost 8 bases, with 16 bases spanning the gap. This CDR3 is 14 amino acids long. Germline V gene data show CDR1 as MNHEY and CDR2 as SMNVEV (reference sequence). The DNA of the CDR3 is TGTGCCAGCAGAAACGGGGGTAATGGGGAAAAACTGTTTTTT. Translation: CASRNGGNGEKLFF. Filled out from reference TRBV27 and TRBJ1-4, the complete variable domain reads EAQVTQNPRYLITVTGKKLTVTCSQNMNHEYMSWYRQDPGLGLRQIYYSMNVEVTDKGDVPEGYKVSRKEKRNFPLILESPSPNQTSLYFCASRNGGNGEKLFFGSGTQLSVL.

In its sample, this clone was seen once. The chain carries TRBV4-2 and TRBJ2-7; D possibly corresponds to TRBD2 (6 bases). V was shortened by 2 bases and J by 3 bases, with 8 bases between the two germline ends. The CDR3 has 13 residues. From germline, CDR1 is LGHNA and CDR2 YNFKEQ. The CDR3 here is CASSQPGLYEQYF. The CDR3 nucleotides read TGTGCCAGCAGCCAACCGGGACTCTACGAGCAGTACTTC.

The rearrangement uses TRBV6-6 and TRBJ1-6; possible D gene TRBD1, 6 bases. With 7 bases removed from V and 7 bases from J, the gap between germline ends came to 11 bases. The CDR3 sequence is 13 residues long. Germline V gene sequence: CDR1 MNHNY, CDR2 SVGAGI (reference sequence). CDR3 DNA sequence: TGTGCCAGCAAGGACAGTAACAATTCACCCCTCCACTTT. Translated: CASKDSNNSPLHF.

The V call is TRBV27, the J call TRBJ2-1; 8 bases agree with TRBD1. The CDR3 contains 15 residues. Germline assignment: CDR1 MNHEY and CDR2 SMNVEV (reference sequence). With V trimmed by 5 bases and J by 6 bases, 9 bases remained unmatched. CDR3 region: CASSPGQGLFNEQFF. DNA of the CDR3: TGTGCCAGCAGTCCCGGACAGGGACTCTTCAATGAGCAGTTCTTC.

This clone was seen once. This chain links TRBV19 with TRBJ1-5, with a weak D call TRBD1 (5 bases). CDR1 is LNHDA, CDR2 SQIVND, per germline (reference sequence). V lost 7 bases to trimming and J lost 5 bases, with 12 bases between them. The CDR3 runs 13 residues. For the CDR3, the DNA is TGTGCCAGTACCAATATAGGGGATCAGCCCCAGCATTTT. Amino acids: CASTNIGDQPQHF.

This chain connects TRBV6-5 to TRBJ1-2; possibly TRBD1 for D (5 bases). Per germline, CDR1 MNHEY and CDR2 SVGAGI. The CDR3 has 13 residues. V was cut by 6 bases and J by 11 bases, with 19 bases left in between. CDR3 residues: CASSPSGGVTYTF. Written as DNA, the CDR3 is TGTGCCAGCAGCCCGTCGGGGGGGGTCACATACACCTTC.

The V gene is TRBV28, the J gene TRBJ1-4, with D maybe TRBD1 (6 bases). The CDR3 totals 16 residues. Germline lookup yields CDR1 MDHEN and CDR2 SYDVKM. Trimming removed 8 bases at V and 6 bases at J, with 22 bases between. For the CDR3, the DNA is TGTGCCAGCTCACGAGGGGGGGGAGGATGGTATGAAAAACTGTTTTTT. Its translation: CASSRGGGGWYEKLFF.

The V call is TRBV7-2, the J call TRBJ1-5, with TRBD1 as a possible D gene (6 bases). Between the trimmed V and J ends, which lost 1 base and 4 bases, there was a span of 14 bases. The germline V gene encodes CDR1 SGHTA and CDR2 FQGNSA. There are 16 residues in the CDR3. CDR3 coding DNA: TGTGCCAGCAGCTTAGAATTGGGCAGGGGTAATCAGCCCCAGCATTTT. This codes for CASSLELGRGNQPQHF.

V gene TRBV6-5 combines with J gene TRBJ1-4, with a weak D call TRBD1 (5 bases). The ends were cut back, 0 bases at V and 4 bases at J, with 12 bases in the middle. The germline V gene has CDR1 MNHEY and CDR2 SVGAGI. This CDR3 has 16 amino acids. CDR3 sequence (DNA): TGTGCCAGCAGTTACTCGTCAGGGTCTAATAATGAAAAACTGTTTTTT. As protein: CASSYSSGSNNEKLFF.

This chain joins TRBV11-2 and TRBJ2-1; 9 nucleotides agree with TRBD2. The CDR3 loop spans 16 amino acids. J was trimmed by 7 bases and V by 1 base; bases with no gene match: 8. Looked up from germline, CDR1 is SGHAT and CDR2 is FQNNGV. In DNA form, the CDR3 reads TGTGCCAGCAGCTTAGGATGGCGGGAGGGCCGAAATGAGCAGTTCTTC. Protein sequence: CASSLGWREGRNEQFF.

J is TRBJ1-4 and V is TRBV28, with 9 bases fitting TRBD1. V was pared by 6 bases and J by 7 bases, with 6 bases of the junction left unmatched. Germline V gives CDR1 MDHEN, CDR2 SYDVKM. This CDR3 has 14 amino acids. The CDR3 is CASRLTGGGEKLFF. For the CDR3, the DNA is TGTGCCAGCAGATTGACAGGGGGGGGTGAAAAACTGTTTTTT.

The chain links TRBV28 to TRBJ2-7; D might be TRBD2 (5 bases). With 1 base removed from V and 2 bases from J, the gap between germline ends came to 15 bases. CDR1 and CDR2 (germline): MDHEN, SYDVKM. This CDR3 comprises 16 residues. CDR3 loop: CASSLFGTDGAYEQYF. For the CDR3, the DNA is TGTGCCAGCAGTTTATTCGGCACCGACGGGGCCTACGAGCAGTACTTC.

The rearrangement joins TRBV19 to TRBJ2-1; unclear D gene. Germline V CDR1 and CDR2: LNHDA, SQIVND (reference sequence). The germline V and J ends were trimmed by 1 base and 12 bases, with 7 bases remaining between them. This CDR3 has 11 amino acids. CDR3 sequence (DNA): TGTGCCAGTAGTATAGTTCCTCGGCAGTTCTTC. Translating it yields CASSIVPRQFF.

A note on this clone: Other DNA sequences in this sample translate to the same CDR3. The CDR3 DNA follows: TGCGCCAGCAGCCCCGGGACAGGGGACTACGAGCAGTACTTC. This encodes CASSPGTGDYEQYF. V and J are TRBV5-1 and TRBJ2-7; 10 nucleotides agree with TRBD1. V lost 4 bases to trimming and J lost 3 bases; unmatched junction nucleotides: 4. Germline V CDR1 and CDR2: SGHRS, YFSETQ. The CDR3 is 14 amino acids.

The rearrangement joins TRBV28 to TRBJ1-1; D may be TRBD1 (6 bases). Trimming took 2 bases from V and 6 from J, leaving 16 bases between them. The CDR3 length is 15 residues. Germline CDR1 and CDR2: MDHEN and SYDVKM. CDR3 DNA: TGTGCCAGCAGTTTAGGGCCCGGGGGGCGAGCTGAAGCTTTCTTT. It translates to CASSLGPGGRAEAFF.